A single sample gave rise to the 15 T cell receptor beta chains below, sequenced in a study of shared clonotypes between healthy human individuals (dated by TCRdb to the early 2020s). To prepare the library, the immunoSEQ multiplex PCR assay was applied. TCRdb obtained this table from immuneACCESS and retained in-frame rearrangements with V and J assigned. These tables miss some clones; where compared with another copy, unresolved V genes account for less than half of the shortfall, and the remainder is unexplained. The sample table shows hundreds of thousands of clones, and 70% to 80% are seen once. The top ten clonotypes cover around 13% of the sample. The specimen sequenced was PBMCs. All receptors come from a woman aged 40 to 50 in good health. Some clones in this sample may be carry-over from other donors' samples.

Of note for this clone: Other DNA sequences of this sample code for an identical CDR3. The rearrangement links TRBV7-9 to TRBJ1-2, with D perhaps matching TRBD1 (5 bases). The CDR3 is 17 amino acids. The germline V gene encodes CDR1 SEHNR and CDR2 FQNEAQ (reference sequence). Trimming pared 5 bases from V and 0 bases from J, leaving 19 bases between. The DNA for the CDR3 is TGTGCCAGCAGCACTTACCTTTTAGGGGTAACTAACTATGGCTACACCTTC. It encodes CASSTYLLGVTNYGYTF.

The rearrangement links TRBV7-3 to TRBJ2-1; 8 bases line up with TRBD2. This CDR3 is 14 amino acids long. Per germline, CDR1 SGHTA and CDR2 FQGTGA. The V and J ends lost 5 bases and 5 bases, in that order; junction bases with no gene match: 5. The CDR3 reads CASSQTSGDNEQFF. CDR3 coding DNA: TGTGCCAGCAGCCAAACTAGCGGTGACAATGAGCAGTTCTTC.

The J gene is TRBJ2-7, the V gene TRBV7-2; D not certain. Looked up from germline, CDR1 is SGHTA and CDR2 is FQGNSA. The CDR3 spans 14 residues. V was trimmed by 5 bases and J by 2 bases, leaving 13 bases between them. DNA of the CDR3: TGTGCCAGCAGCACCGGCACAATTCCCTACGAGCAGTACTTC. Translating it yields CASSTGTIPYEQYF.

The sample holds a few counts of this clone. This chain uses TRBV18 with TRBJ2-1, with TRBD2 matching over 8 bases. Per germline, CDR1 KGHSH and CDR2 LQKENI. V lost 1 base and J lost 8; bases outside the gene matches: 4. The CDR3 contains 14 residues. The CDR3 is CASSPLWREDEQFF. The CDR3 DNA is TGTGCCAGCTCACCACTTTGGCGGGAGGATGAGCAGTTCTTC. Combining the CDR3 with reference TRBV18 and TRBJ2-1 gives the whole variable domain NAGVMQNPRHLVRRRGQEARLRCSPMKGHSHVYWYRQLPEEGLKFMVYLQKENIIDESGMPKERFSAEFPKEGPSILRIQQVVRGDSAAYFCASSPLWREDEQFFGPGTRLTVL.

The rearrangement links TRBV23-1 to TRBJ2-1; a weak D match, TRBD1 (6 bases). TRBV23-1 is known as an ORF, though its function is uncertain. Trimming took 5 bases from V and 5 from J, leaving 16 bases between them. The CDR3 consists of 15 residues. The CDR3 here is CASSKIRTENNEQFF. For the CDR3, the DNA is TGCGCCAGCAGTAAGATACGGACAGAGAACAATGAGCAGTTCTTC.

This clone was observed a few times. In nucleotides, the CDR3 is TGTGCCAGCAGCCCTGACATGAACACTGAAGCTTTCTTT. The encoded protein is CASSPDMNTEAFF. The chain links TRBV7-9 to TRBJ1-1; D is unclear. Germline V CDR1 and CDR2: SEHNR, FQNEAQ (reference sequence). The CDR3 totals 13 residues. Trimming shortened V by 5 bases and J by 0 bases, and 7 bases separated the two germline ends.

The V gene is TRBV9, the J gene TRBJ1-4, with 12 bases that match TRBD1. The CDR3 totals 15 residues. Germline CDR1 is SGDLS and CDR2 is YYNGEE. Trimming removed 3 bases from V and 7 bases from J; junction bases left unmatched: 4. CDR3 nucleotides: TGTGCCAGCAGCGCCCGGGACAGGGGGCTTGAAAAACTGTTTTTT. It codes for CASSARDRGLEKLFF. Combining the CDR3 with reference TRBV9 and TRBJ1-4 gives the whole variable domain DSGVTQTPKHLITATGQRVTLRCSPRSGDLSVYWYQQSLDQGLQFLIQYYNGEERAKGNILERFSAQQFPDLHSELNLSSLELGDSALYFCASSARDRGLEKLFFGSGTQLSVL.

This chain connects TRBV6-5 to TRBJ2-5, with D unclear. There are 15 residues in the CDR3. The germline V gene has CDR1 MNHEY and CDR2 SVGAGI. The V end lost 0 bases, the J end lost 4 bases, and 12 bases lay between the germline ends. The CDR3 coding sequence is TGTGCCAGCAGTTACTCGGCCCAGACCCGAGAGACCCAGTACTTC. Translated, it gives CASSYSAQTRETQYF.

This clone was recorded only once. The genes are TRBV6-1 and TRBJ2-7, with D possibly TRBD1 on 5 matching bases. Trimming removed 0 bases from V and 2 bases from J, with 11 bases in between. The CDR3 extends over 15 amino acids. Germline V CDR1 and CDR2: MNHNS, SASEGT. The CDR3 coding sequence is TGTGCCAGCAGTGAAGCGCAGGCAGGGCCCTACGAGCAGTACTTC. As protein: CASSEAQAGPYEQYF.

This chain uses TRBV5-6 with TRBJ2-7; D not certain. The V end was cut by 0 bases, the J end by 4 bases, with 8 bases between. The germline V gene has CDR1 SGHDT and CDR2 YYEEEE. The CDR3 contains 13 residues. CDR3 nucleotide sequence: TGTGCCAGCAGCTTGGCGACTGCTTACGAGCAGTACTTC. Encoded protein: CASSLATAYEQYF.

The genes are TRBV19 and TRBJ2-1; TRBD2 aligns across 8 bases. V was pared by 5 bases and J by 6 bases, with 15 bases of the junction left unmatched. Germline values: CDR1 LNHDA, CDR2 SQIVND (reference sequence). This CDR3 spans 17 amino acids. The CDR3 reads CASSYKAPWAGGNEQFF. The DNA for the CDR3 is TGTGCCAGTAGTTATAAGGCCCCATGGGCGGGAGGCAATGAGCAGTTCTTC. The entire variable domain, with the rest obtained from reference TRBV19 and TRBJ2-1, is as follows: DGGITQSPKYLFRKEGQNVTLSCEQNLNHDAMYWYRQDPGQGLRLIYYSQIVNDFQKGDIAEGYSVSREKKESFPLTVTSAQKNPTAFYLCASSYKAPWAGGNEQFFGPGTRLTVL.

The gene calls are TRBV7-6 and TRBJ2-1, with no clear D. This CDR3 contains 15 residues. Trimming cost V 1 base and J 2 bases, with 9 bases left between them. Germline CDR1 and CDR2: SGHVS and FNYEAQ. CDR3: CASSLVGSPYNEQFF. CDR3 bases: TGTGCCAGCAGCTTAGTGGGCAGCCCCTACAATGAGCAGTTCTTC.

This sequence joins TRBV27 and TRBJ1-2; weak D call: TRBD1 (5 bases). Germline values: CDR1 MNHEY, CDR2 SMNVEV (reference sequence). V dropped 6 bases and J dropped 4 bases, with 12 bases sitting between them. There are 13 residues in the CDR3. The chain's CDR3 is CASSTGPIYGYTF. The CDR3 DNA reads TGTGCCAGCAGCACGGGACCCATCTATGGCTACACCTTC.

The rearrangement links TRBV28 to TRBJ1-1; no definite D call. Germline CDR1 reads MDHEN; CDR2 reads SYDVKM. V lost 0 bases and J 1 base, leaving 3 bases between the germline ends. This CDR3 spans 13 amino acids. CDR3 nucleotide sequence: TGTGCCAGCAGTTTATGGGAGAACACTGAAGCTTTCTTT. Residues: CASSLWENTEAFF.

The chain uses TRBV5-1 and TRBJ1-3, with D uncertain. This CDR3 contains 15 residues. V gave up 1 base and J gave up 0 bases, with 8 bases separating them. CDR1 and CDR2 from the germline V gene are SGHRS and YFSETQ. The CDR3 region is CASSLFGDSGNTIYF. CDR3 in DNA: TGCGCCAGCAGCTTGTTTGGGGACTCTGGAAACACCATATATTTT.